Listed here are 8 T cell receptor beta chains from one sample, sequenced in a study of control samples from healthy donors and cancer patients. Method: immunoSEQ multiplex PCR; TCRdb's copy keeps in-frame clones and lacks some. The repertoire includes around 110,000 clones, around 91% of them detected once, and around 1.1% sits in the top ten. The sample was PBMCs. The receptor set was obtained from a woman in her forties or fifties with colorectal cancer.

V gene TRBV6-1 combines with J gene TRBJ2-3; D might be TRBD2 (6 bases). Trimming left V 2 bases short and J 0 bases short, with 21 bases between. CDR3 length: 19 amino acids. The germline V gene has CDR1 MNHNS and CDR2 SASEGT. The chain's CDR3 is CASSELSLLGRSSTDTQYF. The DNA for the CDR3 is TGTGCCAGCAGTGAACTGAGTCTTCTCGGGAGATCGAGCACAGATACGCAGTATTTT.

The rearrangement uses TRBV3-1 (or the pseudogene TRBV3-2) and TRBJ1-6; no clear D. The V gene's germline CDR1 is LGHDT and CDR2 YNNKEL (reference sequence). The CDR3 spans 17 residues. Trimming removed 6 bases at V and 0 bases at J, with 15 bases between. CDR3 in amino acids: CASRPKPPDSYNSPLHF. CDR3 nucleotides: TGTGCCAGCAGACCAAAACCACCTGACTCCTATAATTCACCCCTCCACTTT.

This sequence joins TRBV29-1 and TRBJ1-1, with D hard to call. Germline V gene data show CDR1 as SQVTM and CDR2 as ANQGSEA. V lost 4 bases and J 3 bases, leaving 9 bases between the germline ends. The length of the CDR3 is 12 residues. The CDR3 here is CSVAMRHTEAFF. In nucleotides, the CDR3 is TGCAGCGTTGCGATGAGGCACACTGAAGCTTTCTTT.

This chain uses TRBV19 with TRBJ1-2; TRBD1 might be the D (5 bases). With 7 bases removed from V and 3 bases from J, the gap between germline ends came to 15 bases. Germline CDR1 and CDR2: LNHDA and SQIVND (reference sequence). The CDR3 covers 14 residues. The CDR3 coding sequence is TGTGCCAGTACTCGACGGGACGGCTACTATGGCTACACCTTC. Amino acid sequence: CASTRRDGYYGYTF.

The chain links TRBV28 to TRBJ2-7, with 9 bases aligning to TRBD1. The CDR3 extends over 15 amino acids. Losses at the gene ends were 6 bases for V and 4 bases for J; bases not matched to a gene: 10. CDR1 MDHEN and CDR2 SYDVKM come from the germline V gene. The CDR3 is CASRLPGQGVYEQYF. CDR3 in DNA: TGTGCCAGCAGATTACCGGGACAGGGCGTGTACGAGCAGTACTTC.

The CDR3 sequence: CASRRYRNTNYGYTF. Here the CDR3 DNA reads TGTGCCAGCAGACGATACAGAAACACTAACTATGGCTACACCTTC. The chain couples TRBV28 to TRBJ1-2; D gene ambiguous. Trimming took off 6 bases at V and 0 bases at J, with 14 bases between the two ends. This CDR3 contains 15 residues. Germline assignment: CDR1 MDHEN and CDR2 SYDVKM.

The chain has TRBV11-2 and TRBJ2-7, with D perhaps TRBD1 (5 bases). Trimming stripped 5 bases from V and 0 bases from J, with 14 bases between. The V gene's germline CDR1 is SGHAT and CDR2 FQNNGV. This CDR3 spans 15 amino acids. The CDR3 DNA reads as TGTGCCAGCAGCCCGGACGGACACCCCTCCTACGAGCAGTACTTC. It specifies CASSPDGHPSYEQYF.

The gene calls are TRBV30 and TRBJ1-2; 11 bases map to TRBD1. There are 15 residues in the CDR3. Germline assignment: CDR1 GTSNPN and CDR2 SVGIG (reference sequence). V gave up 0 bases and J gave up 7 bases; unmatched junction bases: 7. CDR3 in amino acids: CAWSVSGQGASGYTF. DNA of the CDR3: TGTGCCTGGAGTGTTAGTGGACAGGGGGCAAGTGGCTACACCTTC.